This passage covers 26 T cell receptor beta chains from one sample sequenced in a study of T-cell reconstitution after alpha-beta-depleted transplantation in children. During its preparation, the TCRbeta library received unique molecular identifiers. TCRdb re-called the PCR reads through MiXCR, storing one row per CDR3 protein. The table lists roughly 160,000 distinct CDR3 sequences, around 10% of them singletons. The input for sequencing was PBMCs, taken before TCRalphabeta/CD19-depleted stem cell transplant. The source is a boy between 2 and 10 years old with acute myeloid leukemia, due to receive a stem cell transplant.

This clonotype appeared many times. This chain uses TRBV6-5 with TRBJ2-3, with TRBD2 matching 7 bases. CDR3 length: 16 residues. The junction had 6 bases not matched to a gene; V was cut back by 2 bases and J by 1 base. CDR1 MNHEY and CDR2 SVGAGI come from the germline V gene. This CDR3 is CASSYHPRGGTDTQYF. The CDR3 DNA follows: TGTGCCAGCAGTTACCACCCCCGGGGGGGCACAGATACGCAGTATTTT.

This clonotype was seen ten or more times. The rearrangement uses TRBV20-1 and TRBJ2-1; unclear D gene. The length of the CDR3 is 15 residues. Germline V CDR1 and CDR2: DFQATT, SNEGSKA (reference sequence). V lost 5 bases and J 4 bases, leaving 18 bases between the germline ends. This CDR3 is CSAPYGFVDYNEQFF. The CDR3 DNA follows: TGCAGTGCTCCCTACGGGTTCGTCGATTACAATGAGCAGTTCTTC.

There are many counts of this clonotype. The V call is TRBV20-1, the J call TRBJ1-5; a possible D gene is TRBD1 (5 bases). V shed 0 bases and J shed 5 bases, with 8 bases lying between them. CDR3 length: 13 amino acids. Germline V gives CDR1 DFQATT, CDR2 SNEGSKA (reference sequence). In DNA form, the CDR3 reads TGCAGTGCTAGAGACAGGGTCGATCAGCCCCAGCATTTT. Its protein product is CSARDRVDQPQHF.

Ten or more counts support this clonotype. The chain employs TRBV4-1 and TRBJ2-2; D unresolved. V was shortened by 6 bases and J by 9 bases, with 8 bases between the two germline ends. The CDR3 totals 11 residues. Germline values: CDR1 MGHRA, CDR2 YSYEKL. As DNA, the CDR3 is TGCGCCAGCAGTGGGCGGTGGGAGCTGTTTTTT. Amino acids: CASSGRWELFF.

This clonotype has ten or more counts. The chain couples TRBV27 to TRBJ1-1; D unclear. The V end was cut by 5 bases, the J end by 10 bases, with 17 bases between. The CDR3 is 13 amino acids. Looked up from germline, CDR1 is MNHEY and CDR2 is SMNVEV (reference sequence). The CDR3 DNA sequence: TGTGCCAGCAGTCCATACACCGAACCCGTAGCTTTCTTT. Residues: CASSPYTEPVAFF.

Notes on this clonotype: A much bigger clone sits one base away, suggesting this may be a read error. J is TRBJ1-5 and V is TRBV6-1; 8 bases line up with TRBD1. The CDR3 length is 15 residues. From germline, CDR1 is MNHNS and CDR2 SASEGT. The CDR3 DNA sequence: TGTGTCAGCAGCCAGGGGACAGGTACTAATCAGCCCCAGCATTTT. It translates to CVSSQGTGTNQPQHF.

This clonotype appeared many times. The chain couples TRBV5-1 to TRBJ1-2, with D unresolved. V gave up 0 bases and J gave up 0 bases, with 3 bases separating them. This CDR3 spans 13 amino acids. CDR1 is SGHRS, CDR2 YFSETQ, per germline. Here the CDR3 reads CASSLETNYGYTF. CDR3 bases: TGCGCCAGCAGCTTGGAGACTAACTATGGCTACACCTTC.

This clonotype was seen repeatedly, ten times or more. The chain recombines TRBV5-1 with TRBJ1-6; 7 bases line up with TRBD1. Germline-derived CDR1 and CDR2 are SGHRS and YFSETQ. CDR3 length: 14 amino acids. V lost 4 bases, J lost 6 bases, and 4 bases stayed unmatched. DNA of the CDR3: TGCGCCAGCAGCCCAGACAGGGCTAATTCACCCCTCCACTTT. Protein product: CASSPDRANSPLHF.

This clonotype has at least ten counts. The CDR3 here is CASSFAAGDSYGYTF. The CDR3 DNA follows: TGCGCCAGCAGCTTCGCGGCAGGGGACTCCTATGGCTACACCTTC. The chain couples TRBV5-1 to TRBJ1-2; maybe TRBD1 (6 bases). V was shortened by 2 bases and J by 4 bases, with 15 bases between the two germline ends. CDR1 and CDR2 (germline): SGHRS, YFSETQ. This CDR3 has 15 amino acids.

This clonotype was detected ten times or more. V gene TRBV12-3 or TRBV12-4 combines with J gene TRBJ2-3; 9 bases fit TRBD2. With V trimmed by 9 bases and J by 0 bases, 4 bases remained unmatched. The CDR3 consists of 14 residues. For the CDR3, the DNA is TGTGCCAGTACCACTAGCGGGAGCACAGATACGCAGTATTTT. This translates into CASTTSGSTDTQYF.

With respect to this clonotype: This may be a read error: a much more frequent sequence differs by one nucleotide. The conserved final phenylalanine or tryptophan is absent from the CDR3, which likely points to a read error. V gene TRBV6-1 combines with J gene TRBJ2-1; 13 bases are shared with TRBD2. The CDR3 contains 15 residues. In germline, CDR1 is MNHNS, CDR2 SASEGT. Trimming cost V 6 bases and J 4 bases; bases outside gene matches: 3. The CDR3 nucleotides read TGTGCCAGCAGCATACTAGCGGGGGGGTACAATGAGCAGTTCCTC. Its protein product is CASSILAGGYNEQFL.

This clonotype showed up many times. The chain links TRBV7-3 to TRBJ2-7, with TRBD2 matching 10 bases. This CDR3 comprises 15 residues. Germline lookup yields CDR1 SGHTA and CDR2 FQGTGA. Trimming took 0 bases from V and 2 from J; bases not matched to a gene: 1. CDR3 loop: CASSLTAGGAYEQYF. DNA of the CDR3: TGTGCCAGCAGCTTAACAGCGGGAGGGGCCTACGAGCAGTACTTC.

The chain employs TRBV6-1 and TRBJ1-6, with 8 bases identical to TRBD1. Germline CDR1 reads MNHNS; CDR2 reads SASEGT. The CDR3 covers 13 residues. V lost 6 bases, J lost 8 bases, and 3 bases stayed unmatched. The CDR3 reads CASRTGEDSPLHF. The CDR3 DNA sequence: TGTGCCAGCAGGACAGGGGAGGATTCACCCCTCCACTTT.

In its sample, this clonotype was seen many times. The gene calls are TRBV15 and TRBJ2-5, with 7 bases fitting TRBD1. The length of the CDR3 is 14 residues. Germline values: CDR1 LNHNV, CDR2 YYDKDF (reference sequence). J gave up 1 base and V 4 bases, and 3 bases lay outside the gene matches. CDR3 region: CATSIRQGQETQYF. The CDR3 nucleotides are TGTGCCACCAGCATAAGACAGGGCCAAGAGACCCAGTACTTC.

This clonotype was seen repeatedly, ten times or more. The chain is built from TRBV25-1 and TRBJ2-3; D remains ambiguous. CDR1 and CDR2 (germline): MGHDK, SYGVNS. Trimming stripped 2 bases from V and 3 bases from J, with 12 bases between. This CDR3 has 15 amino acids. CDR3 protein: CASSEIGLGTDTQYF. The CDR3 DNA reads TGTGCCAGCAGTGAAATCGGGCTGGGAACAGATACGCAGTATTTT.

Ten or more counts support this clonotype. The genes are TRBV11-3 and TRBJ1-1; D is ambiguous. Germline V gene data show CDR1 as SGHNT and CDR2 as YENEEA. V gave up 4 bases and J gave up 3 bases, with 15 bases separating them. The CDR3 runs 15 residues. The DNA for the CDR3 is TGTGCCAGCAGCTCTGGGTCCGCTGCTGACACTGAAGCTTTCTTT. It codes for CASSSGSAADTEAFF.

This clonotype came up many times. The chain combines TRBV6-1 with TRBJ2-4; D possibly uses TRBD1 or TRBD2 (5 bases each). CDR1 MNHNS and CDR2 SASEGT come from the germline V gene. The CDR3 sequence is 13 residues long. Trimming cost V 6 bases and J 8 bases, with 14 bases left between them. The CDR3 DNA sequence: TGTGCCAGCAGCCTCGGGACGGACGACATTCAGTACTTC. Translating it yields CASSLGTDDIQYF.

Many counts were recorded for this clonotype. The gene calls are TRBV28 and TRBJ1-1, with D uncertain. The CDR3 is made up of 18 amino acids. V lost 0 bases and J lost 1, with 18 bases in between. Per germline, CDR1 MDHEN and CDR2 SYDVKM. CDR3 in DNA: TGTGCCAGCAGTTTATGGCCGGTTTCGCAAGCCTCGAACACTGAAGCTTTCTTT. Encoded protein: CASSLWPVSQASNTEAFF.

This clonotype was observed at least ten times. The chain couples TRBV3-1 to TRBJ2-5, with 7 bases aligning to TRBD2. Germline values: CDR1 LGHDT, CDR2 YNNKEL (reference sequence). The CDR3 is made up of 15 amino acids. J was trimmed by 5 bases and V by 1 base; bases with no gene match: 7. CDR3 residues: CASSQAPSGPETQYF. The CDR3 DNA follows: TGTGCCAGCAGCCAAGCGCCTAGCGGTCCGGAGACCCAGTACTTC.

This clonotype was observed at least ten times. The chain uses TRBV28 and TRBJ2-3; 8 nucleotides line up with TRBD2. The CDR3 runs to 16 residues. Losses at the gene ends were 7 bases for V and 0 bases for J; bases not matched to a gene: 9. CDR1 and CDR2 (germline): MDHEN, SYDVKM. CDR3 DNA: TGTGCCAGCATTGACGTAGCGGGGCAAAGCACAGATACGCAGTATTTT. Its translation is CASIDVAGQSTDTQYF.

This clonotype was detected many times. The V call is TRBV7-3, the J call TRBJ2-5, with 11 positions matching TRBD2. Germline V gene sequence: CDR1 SGHTA, CDR2 FQGTGA. With V trimmed by 5 bases and J by 2 bases, 7 bases remained unmatched. The CDR3 is 16 residues long. In nucleotides, the CDR3 is TGTGCCAGCAGCCCCCTCGGGACTAGCGGACAAGAGACCCAGTACTTC. Its translation: CASSPLGTSGQETQYF.

This clonotype was observed at least ten times. The chain recombines TRBV12-3 or TRBV12-4 with TRBJ2-1, with 8 bases matching TRBD2. CDR3 length: 16 residues. After removal of 5 bases from V and 8 bases from J, the junction contained 14 bases not matched to a gene. The CDR3: CASSPLTGGPSYEQFF. CDR3 sequence (DNA): TGTGCCAGCAGTCCTTTAACGGGAGGGCCCTCGTATGAGCAGTTCTTC.

This clonotype came up a few times. The genes are TRBV12-3 or TRBV12-4 and TRBJ1-2; D uncertain. The V end was cut by 5 bases, the J end by 2 bases, with 15 bases between. This CDR3 comprises 15 residues. DNA for the CDR3: TGTGCCAGCAGTCGGACTGTTCTAAAGAACTATGGCTACACCTTC. It yields the protein CASSRTVLKNYGYTF.

This clonotype was counted at least ten times. The chain joins TRBV5-1 to TRBJ2-5; unclear D gene. Trimming took off 3 bases at V and 2 bases at J, with 11 bases between the two ends. This CDR3 has 14 amino acids. Germline assignment: CDR1 SGHRS and CDR2 YFSETQ. In DNA, the CDR3 is TGCGCCAGCAGCTCTCAACAGAGTCAAGAGACCCAGTACTTC. Translating gives CASSSQQSQETQYF.

This clonotype occurred many times. J is TRBJ1-2 and V is TRBV6-5, with TRBD1 identical over 8 bases. This CDR3 is 15 amino acids long. Losses at the gene ends were 4 bases for V and 7 bases for J; bases not matched to a gene: 11. Germline CDR1 is MNHEY and CDR2 is SVGAGI. The CDR3 loop is CASSFTGQGRVGYTF. The CDR3 DNA follows: TGTGCCAGCAGTTTTACCGGACAGGGCAGGGTTGGCTACACCTTC.

This clonotype occurred many times. The chain is built from TRBV10-3 and TRBJ2-7; TRBD2 matches 12 bases. Germline CDR1 and CDR2: ENHRY and SYGVKD. This CDR3 comprises 16 residues. V gave up 8 bases and J gave up 0 bases; unmatched junction bases: 8. The CDR3 nucleotides are TGTGCCATCCACGGGACTAGCGGGTCAAGCTCCTACGAGCAGTACTTC. Encoded protein: CAIHGTSGSSSYEQYF.